Reported below is one TCR beta chain. Its antigen is unidentified. Data came from immunoSEQ multiplex PCR; TCRdb stores just in-frame clones and leaves some out. The sample contains about 200,000 clones, about 79% of which appear only once. This sample is drawn from a study of cytomegalovirus exposure and HLA in healthy donors. Study results and caveats: Associated with cytomegalovirus, according to the listing, were around 160 TCR beta chains.

This CDR3 has 16 amino acids. Germline V gene lookup returns CDR1 MNHNY and CDR2 SVGAGI (reference sequence). V shed 6 bases and J shed 4 bases, with 16 bases lying between them. The V gene is TRBV6-6, the J gene TRBJ2-6, with D possibly TRBD2 on 6 matching bases. Sequencing was performed on PBMCs. The clonotype comes from a woman in her 30s in good health and CMV-seropositive. The CDR3 is CASSPLGGTGANVLTF. CDR3 in DNA: TGTGCCAGCAGCCCTCTGGGGGGAACAGGGGCCAACGTCCTGACTTTC.